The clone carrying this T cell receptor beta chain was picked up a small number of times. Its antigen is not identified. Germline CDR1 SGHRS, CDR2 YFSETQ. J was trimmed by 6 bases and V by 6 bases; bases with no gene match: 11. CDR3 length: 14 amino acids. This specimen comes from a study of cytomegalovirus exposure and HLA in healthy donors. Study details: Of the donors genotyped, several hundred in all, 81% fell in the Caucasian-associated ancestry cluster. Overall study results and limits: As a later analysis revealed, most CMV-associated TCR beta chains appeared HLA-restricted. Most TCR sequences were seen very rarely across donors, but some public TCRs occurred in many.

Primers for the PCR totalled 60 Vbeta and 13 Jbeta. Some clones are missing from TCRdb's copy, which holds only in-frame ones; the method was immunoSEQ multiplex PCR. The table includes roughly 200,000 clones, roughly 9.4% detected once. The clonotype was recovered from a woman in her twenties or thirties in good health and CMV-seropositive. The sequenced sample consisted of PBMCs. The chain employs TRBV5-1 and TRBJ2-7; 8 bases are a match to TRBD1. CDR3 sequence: CASTYADRVSEQYF. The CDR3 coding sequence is TGCGCCAGCACCTACGCGGACAGGGTAAGCGAGCAGTACTTC.